The rows below give T cell receptor beta chains drawn from one sample of a study of T cell responses to AZD1222 COVID-19 vaccine. TCRdb's table, derived via immunoSEQ multiplex PCR, lists solely in-frame clones and lacks some. The sample consists of some 130,000 clones, roughly 87% of them appearing once. The material was peripheral blood, obtained 28 days after the second AZD1222 dose. These receptors were obtained from an adult who received the AZD1222 COVID-19 vaccine. The CDR3 runs from the conserved cysteine through the conserved F or W. The D gene is left open where the match is weak. The listing skips clone size in some rows; elsewhere it reads once, few, many or a size class.

v_call: TRBV7-2
cdr3_length: 16
j_call: TRBJ2-6
clone_size: NA
d_call: NA
cdr3_nt: TGTGCCAGCAGCTTAGAATTGAACTCTGGGGCCAACGTCCTGACTTTC
cdr3_aa: CASSLELNSGANVLTF

v_call: TRBV11-2
cdr3_length: 15
j_call: TRBJ1-1
clone_size: NA
d_call: NA
cdr3_nt: TGTGCCAGCAGCTTATTTAATGTGGGTGGCACTGAAGCTTTCTTT
cdr3_aa: CASSLFNVGGTEAFF

v_call: TRBV7-2
cdr3_length: 14
j_call: TRBJ2-7
clone_size: NA
d_call: TRBD1
cdr3_nt: TGTGCCAGCAACAACCGGGACAGGGGAGGCGAGCAGTACTTC
cdr3_aa: CASNNRDRGGEQYF

v_call: TRBV3-1/TRBV3-2
cdr3_length: 13
j_call: TRBJ1-2
clone_size: NA
d_call: TRBD1
cdr3_nt: TGTGCCAGCAGCCAGAGACAGGGAGGCGGCTACACCTTC
cdr3_aa: CASSQRQGGGYTF

v_call: TRBV19
cdr3_length: 14
j_call: TRBJ2-1
clone_size: once
d_call: NA
cdr3_nt: TGTGCCAGTAGTATAGGGGGGACTGACAATGAGCAGTTCTTC
cdr3_aa: CASSIGGTDNEQFF

v_call: TRBV29-1
cdr3_length: 15
j_call: TRBJ2-1
clone_size: NA
d_call: NA
cdr3_nt: TGCAGCGTCCGAAGATGGGGGGCGTACTACAATGAGCAGTTCTTC
cdr3_aa: CSVRRWGAYYNEQFF

v_call: TRBV28
cdr3_length: 14
j_call: TRBJ2-1
clone_size: NA
d_call: NA
cdr3_nt: TGTGCCAGCGTCCCAGCGGGCTCCTACAATGAGCAGTTCTTC
cdr3_aa: CASVPAGSYNEQFF

v_call: TRBV19
cdr3_length: 15
j_call: TRBJ2-3
clone_size: NA
d_call: TRBD1
cdr3_nt: TGTGCCAGTAGTATAGGGGACAGGCCCACAGATACGCAGTATTTT
cdr3_aa: CASSIGDRPTDTQYF

v_call: TRBV20-1
cdr3_length: 13
j_call: TRBJ1-1
clone_size: once
d_call: NA
cdr3_nt: TGCAGTGCTAGTTTTTCCATGAACACTGAAGCTTTCTTT
cdr3_aa: CSASFSMNTEAFF

v_call: TRBV27
cdr3_length: 13
j_call: TRBJ2-7
clone_size: NA
d_call: TRBD1
cdr3_nt: TGTGCCAGCAGTCTCCGACAGGGTCACGAGCAGTACTTC
cdr3_aa: CASSLRQGHEQYF

v_call: TRBV11-3
cdr3_length: 14
j_call: TRBJ2-7
clone_size: NA
d_call: NA
cdr3_nt: TGTGCCAGCAGCTTAATGGCTAGGGACTACGAGCAGTACTTC
cdr3_aa: CASSLMARDYEQYF

v_call: TRBV7-9
cdr3_length: 16
j_call: TRBJ2-3
clone_size: NA
d_call: NA
cdr3_nt: TGTGCCAGCAGCACCCGGACTCCTAACTACACAGATACGCAGTATTTT
cdr3_aa: CASSTRTPNYTDTQYF

v_call: TRBV7-6
cdr3_length: 17
j_call: TRBJ2-1
clone_size: NA
d_call: TRBD1
cdr3_nt: TGTGCCAGCAGCTTGATCGCCGGGACAGAGATTTACAATGAGCAGTTCTTC
cdr3_aa: CASSLIAGTEIYNEQFF

v_call: TRBV3-1/TRBV3-2
cdr3_length: 16
j_call: TRBJ1-5
clone_size: NA
d_call: TRBD1
cdr3_nt: TGTGCCAGCAGCCAAGGGAACCCGGGACAGAATCAGCCCCAGCATTTT
cdr3_aa: CASSQGNPGQNQPQHF

v_call: TRBV18
cdr3_length: 15
j_call: TRBJ1-6
clone_size: NA
d_call: NA
cdr3_nt: TGTGCCAGCTCACCACAGGGGGAATATAATTCACCCCTCCACTTT
cdr3_aa: CASSPQGEYNSPLHF

v_call: TRBV6-5
cdr3_length: 15
j_call: TRBJ2-1
clone_size: NA
d_call: NA
cdr3_nt: TGTGCCAGCAGTTACGGGAGGGGGTCCTACAATGAGCAGTTCTTC
cdr3_aa: CASSYGRGSYNEQFF

v_call: TRBV29-1
cdr3_length: 15
j_call: TRBJ1-1
clone_size: NA
d_call: NA
cdr3_nt: TGCAGCGTTAACCCGGGACCGGGAGGTAACACTGAAGCTTTCTTT
cdr3_aa: CSVNPGPGGNTEAFF

v_call: TRBV6-6
cdr3_length: 15
j_call: TRBJ1-6
clone_size: NA
d_call: NA
cdr3_nt: TGTGCCAGCAGTACCACAGGGCTTCATAATTCACCCCTCCACTTT
cdr3_aa: CASSTTGLHNSPLHF

v_call: TRBV6-5
cdr3_length: 15
j_call: TRBJ1-4
clone_size: NA
d_call: NA
cdr3_nt: TGTGCCAGCAGTTCCCCCAACTCCCCTTCGCAGAAACTGTTTTTT
cdr3_aa: CASSSPNSPSQKLFF

v_call: TRBV7-9
cdr3_length: 14
j_call: TRBJ1-1
clone_size: NA
d_call: NA
cdr3_nt: TGTGCCAGCAGCTCTACAGGGAGGGCCACTGAAGCTTTCTTT
cdr3_aa: CASSSTGRATEAFF

v_call: TRBV29-1
cdr3_length: 12
j_call: TRBJ1-4
clone_size: once
d_call: NA
cdr3_nt: TGCAGCGTAACGGGAGCTGATGAAAAACTGTTTTTT
cdr3_aa: CSVTGADEKLFF

v_call: TRBV14
cdr3_length: 14
j_call: TRBJ1-2
clone_size: NA
d_call: NA
cdr3_nt: TGTGCCAGCAGCCAAGATCTGGACGGATATGGCTACACCTTC
cdr3_aa: CASSQDLDGYGYTF

v_call: TRBV27
cdr3_length: 15
j_call: TRBJ1-4
clone_size: NA
d_call: NA
cdr3_nt: TGTGCCAGCAGTTTATTTGGAGACCGTAATGAAAAACTGTTTTTT
cdr3_aa: CASSLFGDRNEKLFF

v_call: TRBV28
cdr3_length: 16
j_call: TRBJ1-5
clone_size: NA
d_call: TRBD1
cdr3_nt: TGTGCCAGCAGTGCGGCATTATGGACAGGAAGTCAGCCCCAGCATTTT
cdr3_aa: CASSAALWTGSQPQHF

v_call: TRBV3-1/TRBV3-2
cdr3_length: 11
j_call: TRBJ1-1
clone_size: NA
d_call: NA
cdr3_nt: TGTGCCAGCAGCCAGGACAGCGAAGCTTTCTTT
cdr3_aa: CASSQDSEAFF

v_call: TRBV14
cdr3_length: 17
j_call: TRBJ1-1
clone_size: NA
d_call: TRBD1
cdr3_nt: TGTGCCAGCAGCCAAGATAGACCAGGGGGCGAGAACACTGAAGCTTTCTTT
cdr3_aa: CASSQDRPGGENTEAFF

v_call: TRBV9
cdr3_length: 14
j_call: TRBJ2-7
clone_size: NA
d_call: TRBD2
cdr3_nt: TGTGCCAGCAGCGCTAGCGGGAGGACGTACGAGCAGTACTTC
cdr3_aa: CASSASGRTYEQYF

v_call: TRBV6-6
cdr3_length: 15
j_call: TRBJ2-7
clone_size: NA
d_call: TRBD2
cdr3_nt: TGTGCCAGCACAGTTCAAGCGGGAGGCAACTACGAGCAGTACTTC
cdr3_aa: CASTVQAGGNYEQYF

v_call: TRBV24-1
cdr3_length: 14
j_call: TRBJ1-1
clone_size: few
d_call: TRBD1
cdr3_nt: TGTGCCAACAACCCAGGGGGGGTGAACACTGAAGCTTTCTTT
cdr3_aa: CANNPGGVNTEAFF

v_call: TRBV7-6
cdr3_length: 14
j_call: TRBJ2-7
clone_size: NA
d_call: NA
cdr3_nt: TGTGCCAGCAGCTTACAATTACAGGCGGACGAGCAGTACTTC
cdr3_aa: CASSLQLQADEQYF

v_call: TRBV19
cdr3_length: 15
j_call: TRBJ1-6
clone_size: NA
d_call: NA
cdr3_nt: TGTGCCAGTAGTATAGTTGGCAGGTATAATTCACCCCTCCACTTT
cdr3_aa: CASSIVGRYNSPLHF

v_call: TRBV3-1/TRBV3-2
cdr3_length: 17
j_call: TRBJ2-3
clone_size: NA
d_call: NA
cdr3_nt: TGTGCCAGCAGCCATTTTCGAGTAAGGACAACCACAGATACGCAGTATTTT
cdr3_aa: CASSHFRVRTTTDTQYF

v_call: TRBV19
cdr3_length: 14
j_call: TRBJ2-5
clone_size: NA
d_call: TRBD2
cdr3_nt: TGTGCCAGTAGTGGGGCGGGGGGCCAAGAGACCCAGTACTTC
cdr3_aa: CASSGAGGQETQYF

v_call: TRBV7-9
cdr3_length: 18
j_call: TRBJ1-4
clone_size: once
d_call: NA
cdr3_nt: TGTGCCAGCAGCTTAGAGGATTTGCGACTGGGGGATAATGAAAAACTGTTTTTT
cdr3_aa: CASSLEDLRLGDNEKLFF

v_call: TRBV29-1
cdr3_length: 14
j_call: TRBJ2-1
clone_size: NA
d_call: TRBD2
cdr3_nt: TGCAGCGTTGAAGTCCAGCGGGGGGACGGTGAGCAGTTCTTC
cdr3_aa: CSVEVQRGDGEQFF

v_call: TRBV7-9
cdr3_length: 14
j_call: TRBJ2-2
clone_size: NA
d_call: NA
cdr3_nt: TGTGCCAGCAGCTTGAAAAGAAACACCGGGGAGCTGTTTTTT
cdr3_aa: CASSLKRNTGELFF

v_call: TRBV11-3
cdr3_length: 15
j_call: TRBJ1-1
clone_size: NA
d_call: NA
cdr3_nt: TGTGCCAGCAGCCATAGGACAGTTCTGAACACTGAAGCTTTCTTT
cdr3_aa: CASSHRTVLNTEAFF

v_call: TRBV10-3
cdr3_length: 16
j_call: TRBJ2-1
clone_size: NA
d_call: TRBD2
cdr3_nt: TGTGCCATCAGTGAGCCCGCTAGCGGGGCATACAATGAGCAGTTCTTC
cdr3_aa: CAISEPASGAYNEQFF

v_call: TRBV6-1
cdr3_length: 13
j_call: TRBJ1-6
clone_size: NA
d_call: NA
cdr3_nt: TGTGCCAGCAGTGATGAGCCGAATTCACCCCTCCACTTT
cdr3_aa: CASSDEPNSPLHF

v_call: TRBV6-5
cdr3_length: 14
j_call: TRBJ2-1
clone_size: NA
d_call: NA
cdr3_nt: TGTGCCAGCTCCCCGGGCGGCCCCTACAATGAGCAGTTCTTC
cdr3_aa: CASSPGGPYNEQFF

v_call: TRBV7-2
cdr3_length: 15
j_call: TRBJ1-3
clone_size: NA
d_call: NA
cdr3_nt: TGTGCCAGCAGCTTGTCCAGGTTTTCTGGAAACACCATATATTTT
cdr3_aa: CASSLSRFSGNTIYF

v_call: TRBV11-3
cdr3_length: 16
j_call: TRBJ1-2
clone_size: NA
d_call: NA
cdr3_nt: TGTGCCAGCAGCTTAGATCCAGGGAGCGCTAACTATGGCTACACCTTC
cdr3_aa: CASSLDPGSANYGYTF

v_call: TRBV2
cdr3_length: 14
j_call: TRBJ1-2
clone_size: once
d_call: NA
cdr3_nt: TGTGCCAGCAGTGAAAGGACAGCCAACTATGGCTACACCTTC
cdr3_aa: CASSERTANYGYTF

v_call: TRBV28
cdr3_length: 14
j_call: TRBJ1-5
clone_size: NA
d_call: NA
cdr3_nt: TGTGCCAGCAGCCCTGGACCGAACAATCAGCCCCAGCATTTT
cdr3_aa: CASSPGPNNQPQHF

v_call: TRBV7-9
cdr3_length: 16
j_call: TRBJ2-5
clone_size: NA
d_call: TRBD2
cdr3_nt: TGTGCCAGCAGCCGAACCGGACTAGCGGCCCAAGAGACCCAGTACTTC
cdr3_aa: CASSRTGLAAQETQYF

v_call: TRBV6-6
cdr3_length: 17
j_call: TRBJ2-5
clone_size: NA
d_call: NA
cdr3_nt: TGTGCCAGCAGCCGAGGCGGTAGGGGCCGCCTTCAAGAGACCCAGTACTTC
cdr3_aa: CASSRGGRGRLQETQYF

v_call: TRBV28
cdr3_length: 14
j_call: TRBJ1-5
clone_size: NA
d_call: NA
cdr3_nt: TGTGCCAGCAGGTATACAGGCCCCAATCAGCCCCAGCATTTT
cdr3_aa: CASRYTGPNQPQHF

v_call: TRBV5-1
cdr3_length: 17
j_call: TRBJ2-1
clone_size: NA
d_call: TRBD2
cdr3_nt: TGCGCCAGCAGCTTGGCCCAGACTAGCGGATCCTACAATGAGCAGTTCTTC
cdr3_aa: CASSLAQTSGSYNEQFF

v_call: TRBV6-5
cdr3_length: 15
j_call: TRBJ1-1
clone_size: NA
d_call: TRBD1
cdr3_nt: TGTGCCAGCAGTTATCAGGCAGGGGGACGAACTGAAGCTTTCTTT
cdr3_aa: CASSYQAGGRTEAFF

v_call: TRBV28
cdr3_length: 14
j_call: TRBJ1-1
clone_size: NA
d_call: NA
cdr3_nt: TGTGCCAGCATCCCTTCAGGGGCAAGCGCTGAAGCTTTCTTT
cdr3_aa: CASIPSGASAEAFF

v_call: TRBV5-1
cdr3_length: 16
j_call: TRBJ2-6
clone_size: NA
d_call: NA
cdr3_nt: TGCGCCAGCAGCTTGGGGGCGTCGGATGGGGCCAACGTCCTGACTTTC
cdr3_aa: CASSLGASDGANVLTF

v_call: TRBV6-1
cdr3_length: 16
j_call: TRBJ2-7
clone_size: NA
d_call: TRBD1
cdr3_nt: TGTGCCAGCAGTGAATACGTGACAGGGGGTTCCTACGAGCAGTACTTC
cdr3_aa: CASSEYVTGGSYEQYF

v_call: TRBV4-2
cdr3_length: 15
j_call: TRBJ1-6
clone_size: NA
d_call: NA
cdr3_nt: TGTGCCAGCAGCTATGACAGAAGTTATAATTCACCCCTCCACTTT
cdr3_aa: CASSYDRSYNSPLHF

v_call: TRBV18
cdr3_length: 13
j_call: TRBJ1-5
clone_size: NA
d_call: NA
cdr3_nt: TGTGCCAGCTCGTCCTTAGTTAATCAGCCCCAGCATTTT
cdr3_aa: CASSSLVNQPQHF

v_call: TRBV6-2/TRBV6-3
cdr3_length: 13
j_call: TRBJ1-1
clone_size: NA
d_call: NA
cdr3_nt: TGTGCCAGCAGTTACGTCCACATCACTGAAGCTTTCTTT
cdr3_aa: CASSYVHITEAFF